This TCR beta chain was sequenced in a study of T cells in localized non-small cell lung cancer. Study-level results: Exceeding tumor, uninvolved adjacent lung had the highest T cell clonality. Sequencing was limited to one tumor region, leaving the possibility of heterogeneity open. In adjacent lung appeared a median approximately 61 of the top 100 tumor clones. In the blood, greater T cell density corresponded to longer overall survival.

V was shortened by 7 bases and J by 3 bases, with 16 bases between the two germline ends. Germline V gives CDR1 SGHAT, CDR2 FQNNGV. The length of the CDR3 is 14 residues. As concerns this clone: The target antigen is unknown.

Method: immunoSEQ multiplex PCR; TCRdb's copy keeps in-frame clones and lacks some. The sample carries around 130,000 clones, approximately 88% recorded once. The chain combines TRBV11-2 with TRBJ2-7; the D is unclear. The sample consisted of peripheral blood, taken before any cancer treatment. The clonotype comes from a female donor aged 60 or older with stage I lung adenocarcinoma. The chain's CDR3 is CASIEDGGYYEQYF. In DNA form, the CDR3 reads TGTGCCAGCATCGAAGACGGTGGCTACTACGAGCAGTACTTC.